Listed below are T cell receptor beta chains from one sample, sequenced in a study of identical twins. TCRdb used MiXCR to reprocess the 5' RACE reads, holding one entry per CDR3 protein. The sample consists of hundreds of thousands of distinct CDR3 sequences, less than 9.5% of them appearing once. The sequenced sample was memory (CD45RO+) T cells sorted from blood. These receptors were collected from a woman aged 18-30 years in good health. CDR3s include the opening cysteine and the closing phenylalanine or tryptophan. The D gene is left open where the match is weak. Rows may omit the clone size; those that give it use once, few, many or a size class.

CDR3 protein	CDR3 DNA	V gene	D gene	clone size	J gene
CASSFRREAFF	TGTGCCAGCAGCTTCAGGCGCGAGGCTTTCTTT	TRBV7-2	.	few	TRBJ1-1
CASSFVVADTQYF	TGTGCCAGCAGTTTCGTAGTCGCAGATACGCAGTATTTT	TRBV27	.	few	TRBJ2-3
CASSLVLLEWGAGYYEQYF	TGTGCCAGCAGCTTAGTACTGCTCGAGTGGGGGGCGGGCTACTACGAGCAGTACTTC	TRBV11-2	.	few	TRBJ2-7
CASSFIGGFQQPQHF	TGTGCCAGCAGTTTCATAGGGGGCTTCCAACAGCCCCAGCATTTT	TRBV12-3/TRBV12-4	TRBD1	many	TRBJ1-5
CASSPLTSWGHNEQFF	TGTGCCAGCAGTCCGCTGACTAGCTGGGGACACAATGAGCAGTTCTTC	TRBV12-3/TRBV12-4	TRBD2	many	TRBJ2-1
CASSLVSEAFF	TGTGCCAGCAGCTTAGTTAGTGAAGCTTTCTTT	TRBV7-6	.	few	TRBJ1-1
CASSEPGLAEETQYF	TGCGCCAGCAGTGAGCCGGGACTAGCAGAAGAGACCCAGTACTTC	TRBV10-2	TRBD2	few	TRBJ2-5
CASGVAGYNEQFF	TGTGCCAGCGGAGTAGCGGGGTACAATGAGCAGTTCTTC	TRBV2	TRBD2	few	TRBJ2-1
CASSYGGGMKAEAFF	TGTGCCAGCAGTTATGGAGGGGGGATGAAGGCTGAAGCTTTCTTT	TRBV6-5	.	.	TRBJ1-1
CASGTGTVNTEAFF	TGCGCCAGCGGGACCGGGACAGTTAACACTGAAGCTTTCTTT	TRBV5-1	TRBD1	many	TRBJ1-1
CASSRDRPGRTSGVAKNIQYF	TGTGCCAGCAGCCGGGACAGGCCCGGCAGGACTAGCGGGGTAGCCAAAAACATTCAGTACTTC	TRBV6-2/TRBV6-3	TRBD2	.	TRBJ2-4
CASRTSTDTQYF	TGTGCCAGCAGAACTAGCACAGATACGCAGTATTTT	TRBV11-3	.	many	TRBJ2-3
CASRRPASYNEQFF	TGTGCCAGCAGAAGACCCGCCTCCTACAATGAGCAGTTCTTC	TRBV6-2/TRBV6-3	.	many	TRBJ2-1
CASSTAGLHEQFF	TGTGCCAGTAGTACCGCGGGACTTCATGAGCAGTTCTTC	TRBV19	.	.	TRBJ2-1
CASSAPRGGQHSYNEQFF	TGTGCCAGCAGCGCACCTCGAGGGGGACAGCACTCCTACAATGAGCAGTTCTTC	TRBV11-2	TRBD1	.	TRBJ2-1
CASKPTGLNTEAFF	TGTGCCAGCAAGCCGACAGGGTTGAACACTGAAGCTTTCTTT	TRBV12-3/TRBV12-4	TRBD1	many	TRBJ1-1
CSASLGSSNTEAFF	TGCAGTGCTAGCCTGGGTAGCTCGAACACTGAAGCTTTCTTT	TRBV20-1	.	.	TRBJ1-1
CASSLQGNQPQHF	TGTGCCAGCAGCCTACAAGGCAATCAGCCCCAGCATTTT	TRBV3-1	.	many	TRBJ1-5
CASSAASGPAYEQYF	TGTGCCAGCAGCGCCGCTAGCGGGCCCGCCTACGAGCAGTACTTC	TRBV11-2	TRBD2	.	TRBJ2-7
CASSSGRGTPTDTQYF	TGTGCCAGCAGCTCCGGGAGAGGAACTCCCACAGATACGCAGTATTTT	TRBV5-6	.	.	TRBJ2-3
CASSHQALNTEAFF	TGTGCCAGCAGCCACCAGGCCTTGAACACTGAAGCTTTCTTT	TRBV3-1	.	.	TRBJ1-1
CAWSQGNQPQHF	TGTGCCTGGTCCCAGGGGAACCAGCCCCAGCATTTT	TRBV30	.	.	TRBJ1-5
CASGRGYNEQFF	TGTGCCAGCGGGCGGGGCTACAATGAGCAGTTCTTC	TRBV6-1	.	few	TRBJ2-1
CASSLRSAGVDEQYF	TGTGCCAGCAGCCTGCGGAGCGCGGGAGTCGATGAGCAGTACTTC	TRBV28	TRBD2	few	TRBJ2-7
CASSRDGQTGELFF	TGTGCCAGCAGCCGAGACGGTCAGACCGGGGAGCTGTTTTTT	TRBV3-1	.	few	TRBJ2-2
CASSQDSTPNEQFF	TGCGCCAGCAGCCAGGACTCGACCCCCAATGAGCAGTTCTTC	TRBV5-1	.	many	TRBJ2-1
CSARGRGTGFFYEQYF	TGCAGTGCTAGAGGGAGGGGGACAGGGTTCTTCTACGAGCAGTACTTC	TRBV20-1	TRBD1	.	TRBJ2-7
CASSRVTQETQYF	TGCGCCAGCAGCCGGGTTACTCAAGAGACCCAGTACTTC	TRBV4-1	.	few	TRBJ2-5
CSVWGQETQYF	TGCAGCGTCTGGGGACAAGAGACCCAGTACTTC	TRBV29-1	.	few	TRBJ2-5
CASSLRGTRPYNEQFF	TGTGCCAGCAGCTTGCGGGGGACCCGCCCCTACAATGAGCAGTTCTTC	TRBV7-3	TRBD2	.	TRBJ2-1
CASSLVPRERLFF	TGTGCCAGCAGCTTAGTCCCCCGGGAACGGCTGTTTTTT	TRBV7-2	.	few	TRBJ2-2
CASRRTGGYGNTIYF	TGTGCCAGCAGACGCACAGGGGGATATGGAAACACCATATATTTT	TRBV12-3/TRBV12-4	TRBD1	few	TRBJ1-3
CASSPREGTIYF	TGTGCCAGCTCACCTCGGGAAGGCACCATATATTTT	TRBV18	.	few	TRBJ1-3
CASSVFPVYNEQFF	TGTGCCAGCAGCGTATTCCCCGTCTACAATGAGCAGTTCTTC	TRBV9	.	many	TRBJ2-1
CASSCCDNQETQYF	TGTGCCAGCAGCTGTTGTGATAACCAAGAGACCCAGTACTTC	TRBV12-1	.	many	TRBJ2-5
CSARLAGVETQYF	TGCAGTGCTAGACTAGCGGGGGTAGAGACCCAGTACTTC	TRBV20-1	TRBD2	.	TRBJ2-5
CASSRSWTGGQETQYF	TGTGCCAGCAGTCGCAGTTGGACAGGGGGCCAAGAGACCCAGTACTTC	TRBV6-1	TRBD1	many	TRBJ2-5
CAHLGTGELFF	TGTGCCCATTTAGGCACCGGGGAGCTGTTTTTT	TRBV7-9	.	.	TRBJ2-2
CASSLDPRERIGEAFF	TGTGCCAGCAGCTTAGATCCAAGGGAAAGAATTGGTGAAGCTTTCTTT	TRBV13	.	.	TRBJ1-1
CASSVGVETDTQYF	TGTGCCAGCAGCGTAGGGGTCGAGACAGATACGCAGTATTTT	TRBV9	.	many	TRBJ2-3
CASRTRDRGRNQAFF	TGTGCCAGCAGGACGAGGGACAGGGGGAGAAACCAAGCTTTCTTT	TRBV12-3/TRBV12-4	TRBD1	few	TRBJ1-1
CASSLPGGLGQPQHF	TGTGCCAGCAGCTTGCCGGGGGGGCTTGGGCAGCCCCAGCATTTT	TRBV7-8	.	many	TRBJ1-5
CASSQAGGQANYGYTF	TGTGCCAGCAGCCAGGCAGGGGGCCAGGCTAACTATGGCTACACCTTC	TRBV3-1	TRBD1	many	TRBJ1-2
CASSSGLTGGTEAFF	TGTGCCAGCAGCTCGGGACTTACAGGGGGCACTGAAGCTTTCTTT	TRBV5-6	TRBD1	few	TRBJ1-1
CASSLGHRNEKLFF	TGTGCCAGCAGCTTAGGACACAGAAATGAAAAACTGTTTTTT	TRBV5-5	.	few	TRBJ1-4
CSARALAGFYNEQFF	TGCAGTGCTAGGGCACTAGCGGGTTTCTACAATGAGCAGTTCTTC	TRBV20-1	TRBD2	.	TRBJ2-1
CASSLVVLAATGELFF	TGTGCCAGCAGCTTAGTGGTTCTAGCGGCCACCGGGGAGCTGTTTTTT	TRBV11-2	TRBD2	many	TRBJ2-2
CASSDRVGTEAFF	TGTGCCAGCAGTGACAGGGTTGGCACTGAAGCTTTCTTT	TRBV12-3/TRBV12-4	TRBD1	.	TRBJ1-1
CATHETGSWEQYF	TGTGCCACCCACGAGACAGGTTCCTGGGAGCAGTACTTC	TRBV27	.	few	TRBJ2-7
CATSPAGGPYEQYF	TGTGCCACCTCCCCGGCGGGGGGCCCCTACGAGCAGTACTTC	TRBV2	TRBD2	once	TRBJ2-7
CASSPAGGLSGANVLTF	TGTGCCAGCTCACCCGCAGGGGGCCTCTCTGGGGCCAACGTCCTGACTTTC	TRBV18	TRBD1	.	TRBJ2-6
CSASWDQETQYF	TGCAGTGCTAGTTGGGACCAAGAGACCCAGTACTTC	TRBV20-1	.	few	TRBJ2-5
CASSLEGREDEQFF	TGCGCCAGCAGCTTAGAAGGACGGGAGGATGAGCAGTTCTTC	TRBV5-1	TRBD2	few	TRBJ2-1
CASGFRLAGGLKGSYEQYF	TGTGCCAGCGGCTTCAGACTAGCGGGAGGGCTAAAAGGGTCCTACGAGCAGTACTTC	TRBV5-6	TRBD2	.	TRBJ2-7
CSARPLDEAFF	TGCAGTGCCCGTCCCCTTGATGAAGCTTTCTTT	TRBV20-1	.	many	TRBJ1-1